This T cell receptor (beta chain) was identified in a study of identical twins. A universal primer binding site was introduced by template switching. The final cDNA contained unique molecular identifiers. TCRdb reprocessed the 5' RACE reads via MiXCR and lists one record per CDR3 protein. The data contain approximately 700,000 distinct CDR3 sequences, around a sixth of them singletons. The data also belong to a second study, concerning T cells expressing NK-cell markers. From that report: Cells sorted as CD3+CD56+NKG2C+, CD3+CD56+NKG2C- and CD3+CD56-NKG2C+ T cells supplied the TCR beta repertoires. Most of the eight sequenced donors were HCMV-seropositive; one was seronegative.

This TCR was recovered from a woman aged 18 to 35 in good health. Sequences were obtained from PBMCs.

The CDR3 protein is CASSHPGLGHTGELFF. For the CDR3, the DNA is TGCGCCAGCAGCCACCCGGGACTAGGACACACCGGGGAGCTGTTTTTT. The chain is built from TRBV4-1 and TRBJ2-2; 8 bases align to TRBD2. The germline V gene has CDR1 MGHRA and CDR2 YSYEKL. This CDR3 has 16 amino acids. The J segment lost 3 bases and the V segment lost 3 bases, leaving 6 bases of the junction unmatched.